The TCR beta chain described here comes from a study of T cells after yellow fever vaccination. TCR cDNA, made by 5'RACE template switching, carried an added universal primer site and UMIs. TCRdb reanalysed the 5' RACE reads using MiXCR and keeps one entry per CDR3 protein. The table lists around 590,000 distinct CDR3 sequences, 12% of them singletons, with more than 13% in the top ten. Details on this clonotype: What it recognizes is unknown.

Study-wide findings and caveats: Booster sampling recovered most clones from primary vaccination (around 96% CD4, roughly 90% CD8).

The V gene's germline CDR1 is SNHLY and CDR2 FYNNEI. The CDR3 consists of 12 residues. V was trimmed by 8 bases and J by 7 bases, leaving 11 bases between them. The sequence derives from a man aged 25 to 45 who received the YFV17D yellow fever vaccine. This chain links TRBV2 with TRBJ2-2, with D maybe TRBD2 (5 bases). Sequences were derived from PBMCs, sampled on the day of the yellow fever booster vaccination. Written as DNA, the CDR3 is TGTGCCAGCTTTGCCGCGGGCGGGGAGCTGTTTTTT. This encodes CASFAAGGELFF.